This TCR beta chain was sequenced for a study of regulatory T cells in long-lasting Graves disease. General observations from the study: Lower TCR diversity was seen in persistent Graves' patients than in newly diagnosed ones. Persistent disease samples used TRBV28, TRBJ1-2 and TRBJ2-5 preferentially.

CDR3 size: 13 residues. CDR1 is SGHTA and CDR2 is FQGNSA in the germline V gene. Losses at the gene ends were 4 bases for V and 4 bases for J; bases not matched to a gene: 0. Time point: persistent/refractory GD, antithyroid drugs over 5 years with positive TRAb. There was RNA extracted from PBMCs, and the TCR library was made from it. CDR3 regions were amplified by Arm-PCR using iRepertoire HTBI primers to build TCR beta libraries. Source study methods: Identification across samples found about 61 TRBV and fewer than 15 TRBJ segments. MiXCR, run by TCRdb on the multiplex PCR reads, gives a single entry per CDR3 protein. The V and J calls here are based on TCRdb, not the publication. This table holds approximately 440,000 distinct CDR3 sequences, around 24% found once. For this clonotype: Its matching antigen is unknown.

The specimen comprised peripheral blood mononuclear cells (PBMCs), sampled when the disease was refractory, from a patient treated with antithyroid drugs. The receptor was derived from a female donor with Graves disease. V is TRBV7-2 and J is TRBJ2-2, with 7 bases lining up with TRBD1. The CDR3 DNA follows: TGTGCCAGCAGCTGGACAGGCACCGGGGAGCTGTTTTTT. Its translation: CASSWTGTGELFF.